Below are 14 T cell receptor beta chains sequenced from a single sample in a study of response to subunit inactivated influenza vaccine. TCRdb called the RT-PCR reads again in MiXCR, with one record for every CDR3 protein. The repertoire holds about 500,000 distinct CDR3 sequences, with approximately 15% as singletons. The sequenced sample was CD4+ T cells sorted from PBMCs, obtained roughly 24 months after vaccination. Every receptor here comes from a man aged 50 to 69 who received an inactivated influenza vaccine.

The chain uses TRBV9 and TRBJ2-5; a weak D match, TRBD2 (6 bases). The germline gives CDR1 SGDLS, CDR2 YYNGEE. Trimming removed 0 bases at V and 7 bases at J, with 10 bases between. The CDR3 has 13 residues. The CDR3 DNA is TGTGCCAGCAGCGTAGGCGGGGAATGGACCCAGTACTTC. This codes for CASSVGGEWTQYF.

In its sample, this clonotype was seen a few times. The V call is TRBV4-2, the J call TRBJ2-1, with 7 bases fitting TRBD2. In germline, CDR1 is LGHNA, CDR2 YNFKEQ. The CDR3 sequence is 15 residues long. V dropped 0 bases and J dropped 4; count of bases not matched to a gene: 3. In DNA, the CDR3 is TGTGCCAGCAGCCAAGAGGCTAGCGGTTACAATGAGCAGTTCTTC. The encoded protein is CASSQEASGYNEQFF.

This clonotype was detected many times. The chain joins TRBV20-1 to TRBJ2-5; D is ambiguous. In germline, CDR1 is DFQATT, CDR2 SNEGSKA (reference sequence). With 5 bases removed from V and 0 bases from J, the gap between germline ends came to 4 bases. The CDR3 is 11 amino acids. As DNA, the CDR3 is TGCAGTGCTCCGTACCAAGAGACCCAGTACTTC. This sequence encodes CSAPYQETQYF.

This clonotype was detected only a few times. This chain links TRBV10-3 with TRBJ2-2; 7 nucleotides line up with TRBD1. Germline loops: CDR1 ENHRY, CDR2 SYGVKD. Trimming took 3 bases from V and 1 from J; bases not matched to a gene: 5. The CDR3 runs to 16 residues. This CDR3 reads CAISETGQLNTGELFF. DNA for the CDR3: TGTGCCATCAGTGAAACGGGACAGCTGAACACCGGGGAGCTGTTTTTT.

This clonotype was detected a few times. This rearrangement joins TRBV18 to TRBJ2-7; tentative D call: TRBD1 (5 bases). V dropped 3 bases and J dropped 0 bases, with 12 bases sitting between them. Germline loops: CDR1 KGHSH, CDR2 LQKENI. The CDR3 runs to 15 residues. CDR3 nucleotides: TGTGCCAGCTCACCGGGCCAGGGAATCTCCTACGAGCAGTACTTC. It translates to CASSPGQGISYEQYF.

This clonotype has ten or more counts. This sequence joins TRBV29-1 and TRBJ2-2; D could derive from TRBD1 or TRBD2 (5 bases each). Germline V gene data show CDR1 as SQVTM and CDR2 as ANQGSEA. The CDR3 is made up of 13 amino acids. Trimming stripped 7 bases from V and 6 bases from J, with 15 bases between. The CDR3 nucleotides are TGCAGCGCCAATCTTGGGGGACCCGGGGAGCTGTTTTTT. It specifies CSANLGGPGELFF.

This clonotype showed up many times. The CDR3 loop is CASSLKARANEKLFF. The CDR3, as DNA: TGTGCCAGCAGCTTAAAGGCCAGGGCGAATGAAAAACTGTTTTTT. The rearrangement uses TRBV7-2 and TRBJ1-4; D might be TRBD1 (5 bases). Germline loops: CDR1 SGHTA, CDR2 FQGNSA. Trimming removed 2 bases from V and 5 bases from J, with 12 bases in between. This CDR3 has 15 amino acids.

Only a few counts were recorded for this clonotype. This chain uses TRBV7-2 with TRBJ1-6, with D perhaps TRBD1 (6 bases). The V end was cut by 5 bases, the J end by 5 bases, with 16 bases between. Germline loops: CDR1 SGHTA, CDR2 FQGNSA. The CDR3 spans 16 residues. The CDR3 DNA is TGTGCCAGCAGCACCACAGGGCTTGGAAATAATTCACCCCTCCACTTT. It encodes CASSTTGLGNNSPLHF.

This clonotype was counted between two and nine times. As DNA, the CDR3 is TGTGCCAGCAGCGAAATAGACAGTCTCTCTGGAAACACCATATATTTT. Its protein product is CASSEIDSLSGNTIYF. The genes are TRBV6-1 and TRBJ1-3; perhaps TRBD1 as D (5 bases). V lost 6 bases, J lost 0 bases, and 15 bases lay in between. Looked up from germline, CDR1 is MNHNS and CDR2 is SASEGT. The CDR3 runs 16 residues.

This clonotype was observed a handful of times. The chain recombines TRBV10-3 with TRBJ1-2, with a tentative D call TRBD1 (6 bases). This CDR3 has 14 residues. The germline V gene encodes CDR1 ENHRY and CDR2 SYGVKD. Trimming stripped 4 bases from V and 2 bases from J, with 11 bases between. The CDR3 is CAISVQGMNYGYTF. CDR3 nucleotides: TGTGCCATCAGTGTACAGGGTATGAACTATGGCTACACCTTC.

The V gene is TRBV25-1, the J gene TRBJ2-4; maybe TRBD2 (6 bases). Deletions cut 2 bases from V and 7 bases from J, with 9 bases between. CDR1 and CDR2 from the germline V gene are MGHDK and SYGVNS. CDR3 size: 13 residues. CDR3 DNA: TGTGCCAGCAGTGAACCGGGGGTTAACATTCAGTACTTC. Translating gives CASSEPGVNIQYF.

In its sample, this clonotype was seen many times. This chain links TRBV12-3 or TRBV12-4 with TRBJ2-1; tentatively, D is TRBD2 (6 bases). The CDR3 totals 14 residues. The V and J ends lost 5 bases and 7 bases respectively, with 15 bases between them. In nucleotides, the CDR3 is TGTGCCAGCAGTCCTCGGGAGTCGGGTAATGAGCAGTTCTTC. It encodes CASSPRESGNEQFF.

This clonotype has only a few counts. CDR3 DNA: TGTGCCAGCAGCCCTGGAGGGACAGGGGGTTTCTACGAGCAGTACTTC. This codes for CASSPGGTGGFYEQYF. This rearrangement joins TRBV9 to TRBJ2-7; 11 nucleotides line up with TRBD1. J was trimmed by 3 bases and V by 4 bases; bases with no gene match: 9. Germline values: CDR1 SGDLS, CDR2 YYNGEE. The CDR3 is made up of 16 amino acids.

This clonotype showed up just a few times. The gene calls are TRBV4-2 and TRBJ2-3; the match to TRBD2 covers 12 bases. The CDR3 is made up of 18 amino acids. Germline-derived CDR1 and CDR2 are LGHNA and YNFKEQ. Germline trimming cut 1 base from V and 4 bases from J; bases unmatched to any gene: 9. CDR3 sequence: CASSQGLAGGPRADTQYF. In DNA, the CDR3 is TGTGCCAGCAGCCAAGGGCTAGCGGGAGGGCCGAGGGCAGATACGCAGTATTTT.